Each of the 12 T cell receptor beta chains below was sequenced from the same sample in a study of T cells in Graves' hyperthyroidism and ophthalmopathy. RNA transcripts provided the source from which TCR beta CDR3 regions were amplified. The TCR CDR3 was amplified in a first-round RT-PCR using the HTBI primer set. One entry per CDR3 protein, called by TCRdb with MiXCR from the multiplex PCR reads. Of around 250,000 distinct CDR3 sequences in the sample, approximately 14% were seen once. Input material: blood. The source is a woman in her 40s with Graves' hyperthyroidism that later progressed to Graves' ophthalmopathy.

This clonotype was seen more than once but under ten times. DNA for the CDR3: TGTGCCAGCTCGGCTAAACAGGGGAAAGGCAATCAGCCCCAGCATTTT. Encoded protein: CASSAKQGKGNQPQHF. V usage is TRBV18 and J usage is TRBJ1-5, with 7 bases lining up with TRBD1. This CDR3 region has 16 residues. With 6 bases clipped from V and 2 bases from J, the junction kept 10 bases outside the gene matches. Germline V gives CDR1 KGHSH, CDR2 LQKENI.

This clonotype was observed many times. V gene TRBV15 combines with J gene TRBJ2-7; tentatively, D is TRBD2 (5 bases). CDR3 length: 15 amino acids. Trimming took off 0 bases at V and 3 bases at J, with 12 bases between the two ends. Germline V gene data show CDR1 as LNHNV and CDR2 as YYDKDF (reference sequence). In DNA, the CDR3 is TGTGCCACCAGCAGAGAAGGTGGGGAGTTCTACGAGCAGTACTTC. Translated: CATSREGGEFYEQYF. Supplemented by reference TRBV15 and TRBJ2-7, the full variable domain reads DAMVIQNPRYQVTQFGKPVTLSCSQTLNHNVMYWYQQKSSQAPKLLFHYYDKDFNNEADTPDNFQSRRPNTSFCFLDIRSPGLGDTAMYLCATSREGGEFYEQYFGPGTRLTVT.

This clonotype was detected only a few times. The CDR3 end shows no conserved phenylalanine or tryptophan, and so a read error is likely. This sequence joins TRBV29-1 and TRBJ1-1; D is ambiguous. The germline V gene has CDR1 SQVTM and CDR2 ANQGSEA. V lost 4 bases and J 6 bases, leaving 12 bases between the germline ends. The CDR3 is 12 residues long. CDR3 coding DNA: TGCAGCGTTGTCCACCAAACCGCTGAAGCTTTCCTT. Residues: CSVVHQTAEAFL.

This clonotype was counted ten times or more. The chain is built from TRBV6-1 and TRBJ2-5; a possible D gene is TRBD2 (6 bases). Germline values: CDR1 MNHNS, CDR2 SASEGT. There are 16 residues in the CDR3. V lost 5 bases and J 4 bases, leaving 20 bases between the germline ends. The CDR3: CASSLAKGLQGETQYF. CDR3 sequence (DNA): TGTGCCAGCAGTTTGGCCAAGGGACTCCAAGGAGAGACCCAGTACTTC.

This clonotype was seen at least ten times. The gene calls are TRBV7-9 and TRBJ2-7; 13 positions agree with TRBD2. Germline V lookup: CDR1 SEHNR, CDR2 FQNEAQ (reference sequence). The V gene end was trimmed by 2 bases and the J gene end by 4 bases; junction bases not matched to a gene: 5. CDR3 length: 16 amino acids. CDR3: CASSLWTSGSLYEQYF. In DNA, the CDR3 is TGTGCCAGCAGCTTATGGACTAGCGGGAGTTTGTACGAGCAGTACTTC.

This clonotype was counted ten times or more. This chain joins TRBV30 and TRBJ2-2; 8 bases are shared with TRBD1. Trimming removed 4 bases from V and 7 bases from J; junction bases left unmatched: 8. The CDR3 is 14 residues long. CDR1 is GTSNPN and CDR2 is SVGIG in the germline V gene (reference sequence). In DNA form, the CDR3 reads TGTGCCTGGACAGGGGGCAGGAGGTTCGGGGAGCTGTTTTTT. It translates to CAWTGGRRFGELFF.

V is TRBV19 and J is TRBJ2-7, with no clear D. This CDR3 spans 13 amino acids. Germline V gives CDR1 LNHDA, CDR2 SQIVND (reference sequence). V was clipped by 5 bases and J by 6 bases, with 14 bases between them. CDR3 amino acids: CASSPPLQREQYF. Here the CDR3 DNA reads TGTGCCAGTAGTCCCCCTTTGCAACGCGAGCAGTACTTC.

At least ten counts were recorded for this clonotype. V and J are TRBV20-1 and TRBJ2-7, with TRBD2 matching 7 bases. There are 14 residues in the CDR3. CDR1 and CDR2 (germline): DFQATT, SNEGSKA (reference sequence). Losses at the gene ends were 5 bases for V and 3 bases for J; bases not matched to a gene: 10. The CDR3 DNA reads TGCAGTGCTCAGCCCGCGGGAGTTTTCTACGAGCAGTACTTC. The encoded protein is CSAQPAGVFYEQYF.

This clonotype came up a few times. The J gene is TRBJ2-6, the V gene TRBV30; the D gene is possibly TRBD1 (5 bases). The CDR3 contains 16 residues. V shed 0 bases and J shed 0 bases, with 9 bases lying between them. Per germline, CDR1 GTSNPN and CDR2 SVGIG (reference sequence). The CDR3: CAWSVAGYSGANVLTF. CDR3 bases: TGTGCCTGGAGTGTGGCAGGGTACTCTGGGGCCAACGTCCTGACTTTC.

This chain uses TRBV5-1 with TRBJ1-5; unclear D gene. This CDR3 has 14 residues. The V gene lost 0 bases and the J gene lost 2 bases, with 6 bases spanning the gap. Per the germline V gene, CDR1 is SGHRS and CDR2 is YFSETQ. The CDR3 loop reads CASSLGEGNQPQHF. The CDR3 DNA sequence: TGCGCCAGCAGCTTGGGGGAGGGCAATCAGCCCCAGCATTTT.

In its sample, this clonotype was seen many times. The chain combines TRBV28 with TRBJ2-7, with D possibly matching TRBD2 (6 bases). V dropped 8 bases and J dropped 0 bases, with 11 bases sitting between them. The germline gives CDR1 MDHEN, CDR2 SYDVKM. The CDR3 runs 13 residues. The CDR3 sequence is CASFGSSSYEQYF. The CDR3 DNA reads as TGTGCCAGCTTCGGGAGTAGCTCCTACGAGCAGTACTTC. Complete variable domain (other parts from reference TRBV28 and TRBJ2-7): DVKVTQSSRYLVKRTGEKVFLECVQDMDHENMFWYRQDPGLGLRLIYFSYDVKMKEKGDIPEGYSVSREKKERFSLILESASTNQTSMYLCASFGSSSYEQYFGPGTRLTVT.

Many counts were recorded for this clonotype. This chain connects TRBV20-1 to TRBJ2-7, with 10 positions matching TRBD2. The CDR3 has 16 residues. Germline trimming cut 6 bases from V and 3 bases from J; bases unmatched to any gene: 14. Germline V gives CDR1 DFQATT, CDR2 SNEGSKA (reference sequence). Written as DNA, the CDR3 is TGCAGTGCGAGACCTTGGACTAGCGGAGAACTCTACGAGCAGTACTTC. Translated: CSARPWTSGELYEQYF.